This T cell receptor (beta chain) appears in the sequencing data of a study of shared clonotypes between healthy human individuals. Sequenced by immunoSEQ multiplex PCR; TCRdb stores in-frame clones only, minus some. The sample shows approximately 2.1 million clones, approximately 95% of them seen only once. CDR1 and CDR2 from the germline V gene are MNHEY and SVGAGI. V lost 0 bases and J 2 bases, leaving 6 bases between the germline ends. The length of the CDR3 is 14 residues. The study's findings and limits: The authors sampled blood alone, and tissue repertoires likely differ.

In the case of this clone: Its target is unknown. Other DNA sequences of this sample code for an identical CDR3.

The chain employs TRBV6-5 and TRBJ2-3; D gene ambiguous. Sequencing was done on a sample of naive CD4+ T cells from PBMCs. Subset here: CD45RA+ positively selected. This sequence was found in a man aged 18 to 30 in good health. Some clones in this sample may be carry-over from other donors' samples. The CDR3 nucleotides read TGTGCCAGCAGTTACTCGCTGTCCACAGATACGCAGTATTTT. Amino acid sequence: CASSYSLSTDTQYF.